The source of this T cell receptor beta chain is a study of shared clonotypes between healthy human individuals. Study information: The study enrolled two women and a few men aged 18 to 49. Overall study results and limits: Rarefaction curves obtained for sorted subsets showed sequencing incomplete despite large depth.

Notes on this clone: The antigen remains undetermined.

Repertoires were generated with immunoSEQ multiplex PCR, while TCRdb's copy carries only in-frame clones and drops some. The sample consists of roughly 1,000,000 clones, 78% of them appearing once. The sample consisted of memory CD4+ T cells from PBMCs. Specified subset: CD45RA-negative fraction. This sequence was found in a man younger than 35 in good health. Some clones in this sample may be carry-over from other donors' samples.

CDR3 nucleotides: TGTGCCAGCAGCTTAAGGGGGGTCTACGAGCAGTACTTC. Residues: CASSLRGVYEQYF. V gene TRBV7-3 combines with J gene TRBJ2-7; TRBD2 might be the D (6 bases). CDR1 is SGHTA and CDR2 is FQGTGA in the germline V gene. The CDR3 is 13 residues long. V lost 1 base to trimming and J lost 3 bases, with 7 bases between them.